This T cell receptor beta chain derives from a study of blood T cell repertoires in COVID-19. Using immunoSEQ multiplex PCR, the repertoire was profiled, and TCRdb retains in-frame clones only, with some absent. The sample shows a few hundred thousand clones, about 89% of them seen only once. Cohort allocation depended upon clinical history that participants reported. Sequencing used PBMCs or T cells enriched from blood (not recorded which). The receptor comes from a woman in her twenties or thirties who had recovered from COVID-19.

CDR3 loop: CASSLGGRGGSPLHF. CDR3 in DNA: TGTGCCAGCAGCTTAGGCGGGCGGGGAGGTTCACCCCTCCACTTT. This chain links TRBV7-8 with TRBJ1-6, with no clear D. Germline lookup yields CDR1 SGHVS and CDR2 FQNEAQ. Trimming left V 1 base short and J 9 bases short, with 13 bases between. This CDR3 spans 15 amino acids.